Each of the 11 T cell receptor beta chains below was sequenced from the same sample in a study of T-cell memory formation after mild COVID-19. Each CDR3 protein is one row after TCRdb ran MiXCR on the 5' RACE reads. The table shows roughly 600,000 distinct CDR3 sequences, with roughly 18% occurring only once. What was sequenced was PBMCs or a T cell subset sorted from them (not recorded which). Receptors were obtained from an adult woman who had mild COVID-19 (a few samples of this study predate the infection). Cell type and time point are not known.

This clonotype has a count of ten or more. The chain couples TRBV14 to TRBJ2-7, with D perhaps TRBD1 (6 bases). The CDR3 length is 13 residues. Germline lookup yields CDR1 SGHDN and CDR2 FVKESK. The V gene lost 6 bases and the J gene lost 6 bases, with 15 bases spanning the gap. The CDR3 coding sequence is TGTGCCAGCAGTACGGACGTACAGGGCGAGCAGTACGTC. It yields the protein CASSTDVQGEQYV.

This clonotype was observed a few times. The chain combines TRBV12-3 or TRBV12-4 with TRBJ1-2; 8 bases align to TRBD1. Unmatched junction bases numbered 6, after V lost 3 bases and J lost 6 bases. The CDR3 runs to 14 residues. CDR3 sequence: CASSFGQGADGYTF. For the CDR3, the DNA is TGTGCCAGCAGTTTCGGGCAGGGGGCGGATGGCTACACCTTC.

This clonotype was found a few times. The chain uses TRBV7-8 and TRBJ2-4; D may be TRBD2 (5 bases). CDR1 and CDR2 (germline): SGHVS, FQNEAQ. The CDR3 length is 13 residues. Trimming pared 5 bases from V and 6 bases from J, leaving 11 bases between. For the CDR3, the DNA is TGTGCCAGCAGCCGGACTCGGGCAAACATTCAGTACTTC. This gives the protein CASSRTRANIQYF.

The rearrangement joins TRBV7-9 to TRBJ1-1; D perhaps matches TRBD1 (6 bases). CDR1 SEHNR and CDR2 FQNEAQ come from the germline V gene (reference sequence). The CDR3 is 16 residues long. V was clipped by 5 bases and J by 6 bases, with 22 bases between them. CDR3 region: CASSPPGAAAGAEAFF. DNA for the CDR3: TGTGCCAGCAGCCCACCGGGGGCAGCCGCGGGGGCTGAAGCTTTCTTT. The full variable domain, in which reference TRBV7-9 and TRBJ1-1 provide the parts outside the CDR3, is DTGVSQNPRHKITKRGQNVTFRCDPISEHNRLYWYRQTLGQGPEFLTYFQNEAQLEKSRLLSDRFSAERPKGSFSTLEIQRTEQGDSAMYLCASSPPGAAAGAEAFFGQGTRLTVV.

The CDR3 sequence: CASKDSQGFSTGELFF. Written as DNA, the CDR3 is TGCGCCAGCAAAGATTCGCAGGGATTTAGCACCGGGGAGCTGTTTTTT. V usage is TRBV5-1 and J usage is TRBJ2-2; perhaps TRBD1 as D (5 bases). The CDR3 has 16 residues. Germline assignment: CDR1 SGHRS and CDR2 YFSETQ. The germline V and J ends were trimmed by 6 bases and 4 bases, with 19 bases remaining between them.

The rearrangement uses TRBV9 and TRBJ1-2; D remains ambiguous. Looked up from germline, CDR1 is SGDLS and CDR2 is YYNGEE. V lost 0 bases to trimming and J lost 3 bases, with 9 bases between them. The CDR3 has 14 residues. The DNA of the CDR3 is TGTGCCAGCAGCGTAGCAGGTTCTCACTATGGCTACACCTTC. Its translation: CASSVAGSHYGYTF.

This clonotype has just a few counts. The genes are TRBV5-6 and TRBJ2-3, with TRBD2 matching 8 bases. The CDR3 loop spans 17 amino acids. After removal of 4 bases from V and 0 bases from J, the junction contained 10 bases not matched to a gene. Germline CDR1 SGHDT, CDR2 YYEEEE. The CDR3: CASSAGGGPASTDTQYF. The CDR3 coding sequence is TGTGCCAGCAGCGCGGGGGGAGGGCCGGCTAGCACAGATACGCAGTATTTT. Supplemented by reference TRBV5-6 and TRBJ2-3, the full variable domain reads DAGVTQSPTHLIKTRGQQVTLRCSPKSGHDTVSWYQQALGQGPQFIFQYYEEEERQRGNFPDRFSGHQFPNYSSELNVNALLLGDSALYLCASSAGGGPASTDTQYFGPGTRLTVL.

This clonotype has just a few counts. This sequence joins TRBV9 and TRBJ2-2; D is possibly TRBD1 (6 bases). The V gene lost 0 bases and the J gene lost 3 bases, with 9 bases spanning the gap. This CDR3 region has 15 residues. In germline, CDR1 is SGDLS, CDR2 YYNGEE. The CDR3 loop reads CASSVGTVHTGELFF. The DNA of the CDR3 is TGTGCCAGCAGCGTAGGGACAGTGCACACCGGGGAGCTGTTTTTT.

The J gene is TRBJ1-5, the V gene TRBV5-1, with 8 bases lining up with TRBD1. The V and J ends lost 4 bases and 7 bases, in that order; junction bases with no gene match: 7. This CDR3 spans 14 amino acids. The germline CDR1 and CDR2 sequences are SGHRS and YFSETQ. The CDR3 coding sequence is TGCGCCAGCAGCCTTGGACAGGGCCAGCAGCCCCAGCATTTT. Translating it yields CASSLGQGQQPQHF.

V usage is TRBV5-1 and J usage is TRBJ1-1; unclear D gene. The CDR3 is 14 residues long. Germline V lookup: CDR1 SGHRS, CDR2 YFSETQ. The V and J ends lost 0 bases and 5 bases respectively, with 11 bases between them. This CDR3 is CASSLVFLATEAFF. In nucleotides, the CDR3 is TGCGCCAGCAGCTTGGTATTTCTGGCAACTGAAGCTTTCTTT.

The V and J genes are TRBV29-1 and TRBJ2-2; D is undetermined. CDR1 SQVTM and CDR2 ANQGSEA come from the germline V gene. The CDR3 covers 10 residues. Trimming shortened V by 5 bases and J by 6 bases, and 4 bases separated the two germline ends. This CDR3 reads CSVRAGELFF. The CDR3 bases are TGCAGCGTTCGGGCCGGGGAGCTGTTTTTT.